This T cell receptor beta chain was obtained from a study of cytomegalovirus exposure and HLA in healthy donors. CDR1 is MNHNS and CDR2 is SASEGT in the germline V gene. Trimming cost V 2 bases and J 6 bases, with 10 bases left between them. There are 14 residues in the CDR3. 13 Jbeta primers and 60 Vbeta primers were used for the PCR. Here immunoSEQ multiplex PCR was the method, and the copy in TCRdb shows in-frame clones only, minus some. Among roughly 150,000 clones listed, 75% were seen once. This receptor was identified in a young man in good health and CMV-seropositive. The chain combines TRBV6-1 with TRBJ1-4; D is possibly TRBD1 (5 bases). The sample was PBMCs. The CDR3 region has the DNA TGTGCCAGCAGTGAAAAGGGGATTGATGAAAAACTGTTTTTT. The encoded protein is CASSEKGIDEKLFF.